Below, one T cell receptor beta chain is given with its context. Only in-frame clones appear in the TCRdb table, and some are missing; sequencing was by immunoSEQ multiplex PCR. Of fewer than 130,000 clones detected, roughly 90% appear once; the ten largest clones hold 0.27%. The data stem from a study of OX40 agonist ivuxolimab in advanced cancers. Overall study context: Every 2 weeks, patients got intravenous ivuxolimab at one of six dose levels (0.01-10 mg/kg). The mean age was approximately 56 years, ranging from about 20 to 90, with around four fifths of participants male.

Germline assignment: CDR1 SGHTA and CDR2 FQGNSA. The germline V and J ends were trimmed by 0 bases and 3 bases, with 17 bases remaining between them. CDR3 length: 17 residues. The clonotype was recovered from an adult with an advanced solid tumor such as melanoma, head and neck, liver or kidney cancer. The sample was CD4+ or CD8+ T cells sorted from blood, taken in a trial of the OX40 agonist ivuxolimab. The chain recombines TRBV7-2 with TRBJ1-1; D is possibly TRBD1 (6 bases). The CDR3 coding sequence is TGTGCCAGCAGCTTAGCTCTGAGAAGGAGGGGGGACACTGAAGCTTTCTTT. Amino acid sequence: CASSLALRRRGDTEAFF.